Below are 3 T cell receptor beta chains sequenced from a single sample in a study of regulatory T cells in long-lasting Graves disease. HTBI primers from iRepertoire and Arm-PCR of CDR3 regions yielded the TCR beta libraries. MiXCR, run by TCRdb on the multiplex PCR reads, gives a single entry per CDR3 protein. Of about 470,000 distinct CDR3 sequences detected, 20% to 25% appear once; the ten largest clones hold 7% to 9.5%. Time point described: persistent/refractory GD, antithyroid drugs over 5 years with positive TRAb. Generation of the TCR library employed RNA extracted from PBMCs. The sample consisted of peripheral blood mononuclear cells (PBMCs), taken when the disease was refractory, from a patient treated with antithyroid drugs. These receptors were collected from a female donor with Graves disease.

This clonotype was found many times. V usage is TRBV28 and J usage is TRBJ2-7; TRBD2 matches at 12 bases. The CDR3 runs 17 residues. Trimming at V came to 5 bases and at J to 5 bases, leaving 13 bases not matched to a gene. Germline loops: CDR1 MDHEN, CDR2 SYDVKM. The CDR3 sequence is CASSRGSSSGRAHEQYF. In DNA, the CDR3 is TGTGCCAGCAGTCGAGGCTCCTCTAGCGGGAGGGCCCACGAGCAGTACTTC. Full variable domain (remainder filled in from reference TRBV28 and TRBJ2-7): DVKVTQSSRYLVKRTGEKVFLECVQDMDHENMFWYRQDPGLGLRLIYFSYDVKMKEKGDIPEGYSVSREKKERFSLILESASTNQTSMYLCASSRGSSSGRAHEQYFGPGTRLTVT.

The V gene is TRBV30, the J gene TRBJ1-6; D not certain. Germline V gene lookup returns CDR1 GTSNPN and CDR2 SVGIG (reference sequence). The CDR3 covers 14 residues. The V gene lost 5 bases and the J gene lost 4 bases, with 12 bases spanning the gap. DNA for the CDR3: TGTGCCTGGCTACGCAGTGGTTATAATTCACCCCTCCACTTT. This encodes CAWLRSGYNSPLHF.

This clonotype was observed a few times. The chain has TRBV5-1 and TRBJ2-7; D may be TRBD1 or TRBD2 (5 bases each). V gave up 0 bases and J gave up 7 bases, with 17 bases separating them. In germline, CDR1 is SGHRS, CDR2 YFSETQ. This CDR3 is 15 amino acids long. Here the CDR3 reads CASSLALGGVGEQYF. Written as DNA, the CDR3 is TGCGCCAGCAGCTTGGCCCTTGGGGGAGTGGGGGAGCAGTACTTC.